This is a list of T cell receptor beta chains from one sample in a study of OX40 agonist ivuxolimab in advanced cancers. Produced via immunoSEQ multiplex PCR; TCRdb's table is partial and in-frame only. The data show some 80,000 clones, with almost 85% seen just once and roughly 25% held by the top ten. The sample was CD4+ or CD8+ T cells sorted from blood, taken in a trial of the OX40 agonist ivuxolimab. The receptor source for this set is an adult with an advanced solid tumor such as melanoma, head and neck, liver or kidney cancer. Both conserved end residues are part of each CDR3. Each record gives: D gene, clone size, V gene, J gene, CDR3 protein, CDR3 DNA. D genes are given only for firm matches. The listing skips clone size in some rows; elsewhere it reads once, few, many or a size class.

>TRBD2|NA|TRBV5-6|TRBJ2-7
CASSLARASGGVLYEQYF
TGTGCCAGCAGCTTGGCCAGGGCTAGCGGGGGAGTTCTCTACGAGCAGTACTTC
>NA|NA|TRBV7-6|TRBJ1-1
CASSSQSGTEAFF
TGTGCCAGCAGCTCCCAATCGGGAACTGAAGCTTTCTTT
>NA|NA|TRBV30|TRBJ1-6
CAWAFSGTKNSPLHF
TGTGCCTGGGCCTTCTCCGGGACAAAAAATTCACCCCTCCACTTT
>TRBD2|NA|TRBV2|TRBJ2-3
CASSDGRALDTQYF
TGTGCCAGCAGTGACGGGAGGGCCTTAGATACGCAGTATTTT
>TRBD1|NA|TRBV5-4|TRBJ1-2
CASSRLDRGNYGYTF
TGTGCCAGCAGCCGGCTAGACAGGGGGAACTATGGCTACACCTTC
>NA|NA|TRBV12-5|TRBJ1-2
CASYGQGVNYGYTF
TGTGCTAGCTACGGTCAGGGAGTCAACTATGGCTACACCTTC
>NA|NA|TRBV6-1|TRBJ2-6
CASSELEGRGSGANVLTF
TGTGCCAGCAGTGAACTAGAGGGCAGAGGCTCTGGGGCCAACGTCCTGACTTTC
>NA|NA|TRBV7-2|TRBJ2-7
CASSLGGGVTYEQYF
TGTGCCAGCAGCTTAGGTGGCGGGGTAACCTACGAGCAGTACTTC
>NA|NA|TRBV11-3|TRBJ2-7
CASSLDRAHEQYF
TGTGCCAGCAGCCTCGATAGGGCCCACGAGCAGTACTTC
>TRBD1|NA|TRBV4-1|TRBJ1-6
CASSQGTGGNSPLHF
TGCGCCAGCAGCCAAGGGACAGGGGGTAATTCACCCCTCCACTTT
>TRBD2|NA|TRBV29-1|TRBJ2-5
CSVPRTSAVQETQYF
TGCAGCGTTCCCCGGACTAGCGCGGTACAAGAGACCCAGTACTTC
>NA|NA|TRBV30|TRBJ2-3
CAWSVQGVTQYF
TGTGCCTGGAGTGTACAAGGCGTAACGCAGTATTTT
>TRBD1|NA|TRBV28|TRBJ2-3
CASRDRITDTQYF
TGTGCCAGCAGGGACAGGATCACAGATACGCAGTATTTT
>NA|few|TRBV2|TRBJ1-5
CASRMDNNQPQHF
TGTGCCAGCAGAATGGACAACAATCAGCCCCAGCATTTT
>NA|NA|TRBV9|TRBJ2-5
CASSARVDSLIVTQYF
TGTGCCAGCAGCGCCCGGGTGGACAGCCTAATTGTGACCCAGTACTTC
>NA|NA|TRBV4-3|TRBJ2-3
CASSQDGFSTDTQYF
TGCGCCAGCAGCCAAGACGGGTTTAGCACAGATACGCAGTATTTT
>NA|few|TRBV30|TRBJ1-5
CAWSVWHGEPQHF
TGTGCCTGGAGTGTTTGGCACGGGGAGCCCCAGCATTTT
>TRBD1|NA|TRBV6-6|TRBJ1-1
CASSRDRDTEAFF
TGTGCCAGCAGCAGAGACAGGGACACTGAAGCTTTCTTT
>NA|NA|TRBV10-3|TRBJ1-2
CAITKGTEYGYTF
TGTGCCATCACTAAGGGGACGGAGTATGGCTACACCTTC
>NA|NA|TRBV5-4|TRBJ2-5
CASSSQGKGIQTQYF
TGTGCCAGCAGCTCCCAGGGGAAGGGGATACAGACCCAGTACTTC
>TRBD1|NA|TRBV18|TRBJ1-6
CASSPRDRTNSPLHF
TGTGCCAGCTCGCCAAGGGACAGGACAAATTCACCCCTCCACTTT
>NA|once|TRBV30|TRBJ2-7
CAWGSPFSYEQYF
TGTGCCTGGGGAAGCCCATTCTCCTACGAGCAGTACTTC
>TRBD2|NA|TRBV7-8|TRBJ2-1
CASSLASSGRAPSSYNEQFF
TGTGCCAGCAGCTTAGCATCCAGCGGGAGGGCCCCTAGCTCCTACAATGAGCAGTTCTTC
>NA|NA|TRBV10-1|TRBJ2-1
CASSDPSESSYNEQFF
TGCGCCAGCAGTGACCCATCCGAGAGCTCCTACAATGAGCAGTTCTTC
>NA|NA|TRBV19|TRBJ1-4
CASSIRGGEKKLFF
TGTGCCAGTAGTATCAGGGGTGGTGAGAAAAAACTGTTTTTT
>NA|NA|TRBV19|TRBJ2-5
CASSQSKGRLLETQYF
TGTGCCAGTAGCCAAAGCAAAGGGAGGCTCCTAGAGACCCAGTACTTC
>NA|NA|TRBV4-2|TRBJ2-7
CASSPDPFYEQYF
TGTGCCAGCAGCCCTGACCCCTTCTACGAGCAGTACTTC
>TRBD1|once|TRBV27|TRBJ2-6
CASSLGTVPTGANVLTF
TGTGCCAGCAGTTTGGGGACAGTGCCGACTGGGGCCAACGTCCTGACTTTC
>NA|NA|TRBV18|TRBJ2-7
CASSSQGAGVSYEQYF
TGTGCCAGCTCATCCCAGGGGGCGGGAGTATCCTACGAGCAGTACTTC
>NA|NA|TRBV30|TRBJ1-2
CAWSVQSNGYTF
TGTGCCTGGAGTGTACAGTCAAATGGCTACACCTTC
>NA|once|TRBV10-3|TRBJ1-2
CAISESETWPLTF
TGTGCCATCAGTGAGTCCGAGACCTGGCCTCTCACCTTC
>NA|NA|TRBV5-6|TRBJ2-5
CASSFGETQYF
TGTGCCAGCAGCTTCGGAGAGACCCAGTACTTC
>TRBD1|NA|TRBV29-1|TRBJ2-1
CSDNGDRGYNEQFF
TGCAGCGACAATGGGGACAGGGGCTACAATGAGCAGTTCTTC
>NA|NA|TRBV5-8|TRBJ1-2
CASSLLGGGYTF
TGTGCCAGCAGCTTGCTCGGGGGAGGCTACACCTTC
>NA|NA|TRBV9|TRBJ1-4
CASSVSSGKLFF
TGTGCCAGCAGCGTGTCCAGCGGAAAACTGTTTTTT
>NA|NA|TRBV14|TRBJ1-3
CASSSNPSGNTIYF
TGTGCCAGCAGCAGTAATCCCTCTGGAAACACCATATATTTT
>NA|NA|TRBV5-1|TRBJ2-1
CASSLLERGSGEQFF
TGCGCCAGCAGCTTGTTGGAAAGGGGAAGCGGTGAGCAGTTCTTC
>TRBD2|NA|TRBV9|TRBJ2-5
CASSARLAAGGETQYF
TGTGCCAGCAGCGCCAGACTAGCGGCCGGGGGAGAGACCCAGTACTTC
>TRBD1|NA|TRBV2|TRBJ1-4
CASSETGQSNEKLFF
TGTGCCAGCAGCGAAACGGGACAGAGTAATGAAAAACTGTTTTTT
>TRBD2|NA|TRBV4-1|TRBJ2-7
CASSRSSGIGNEQYF
TGCGCCAGCAGCCGATCTAGCGGGATCGGTAACGAGCAGTACTTC
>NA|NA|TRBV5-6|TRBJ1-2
CASSLLDSYYGYTF
TGTGCCAGCAGCTTGTTAGACAGTTACTATGGCTACACCTTC
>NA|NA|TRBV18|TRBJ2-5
CASSIQQETQYF
TGTGCCAGCTCAATCCAACAAGAGACCCAGTACTTC
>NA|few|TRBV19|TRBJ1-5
CASRFGGAYQPQHF
TGTGCCAGTAGATTTGGGGGAGCCTATCAGCCCCAGCATTTT
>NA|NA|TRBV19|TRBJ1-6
CASTMGPRNSPLHF
TGTGCCAGTACTATGGGACCGCGGAATTCACCCCTCCACTTT
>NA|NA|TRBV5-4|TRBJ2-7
CASSSGGGKSYEQYF
TGTGCCAGCAGCTCCGGAGGGGGCAAATCCTACGAGCAGTACTTC
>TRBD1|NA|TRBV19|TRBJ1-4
CASNQGAATNEKLFF
TGTGCCAGTAATCAGGGGGCTGCCACTAATGAAAAACTGTTTTTT
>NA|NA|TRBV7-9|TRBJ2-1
CASSHRDASNEQFF
TGTGCCAGCAGCCATAGGGACGCGAGCAATGAGCAGTTCTTC
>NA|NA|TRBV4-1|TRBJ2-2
CASSQARQNTGELFF
TGCGCCAGCAGCCAAGCCCGACAGAACACCGGGGAGCTGTTTTTT
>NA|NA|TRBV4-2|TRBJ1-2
CASSLRTNYGYTF
TGTGCCAGCAGCCTCAGGACCAACTATGGCTACACCTTC
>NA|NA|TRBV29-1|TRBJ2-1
CSVARGSSYNEQFF
TGCAGCGTTGCAAGGGGAAGCTCCTACAATGAGCAGTTCTTC
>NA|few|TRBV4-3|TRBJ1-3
CASSQEGVQRGGPGNTIYF
TGCGCCAGCAGCCAAGAAGGCGTCCAAAGGGGAGGCCCTGGAAACACCATATATTTT
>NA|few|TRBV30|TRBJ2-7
CAWSPALGAPVLNEQYF
TGTGCCTGGAGCCCAGCGCTCGGGGCGCCGGTTTTGAACGAGCAGTACTTC